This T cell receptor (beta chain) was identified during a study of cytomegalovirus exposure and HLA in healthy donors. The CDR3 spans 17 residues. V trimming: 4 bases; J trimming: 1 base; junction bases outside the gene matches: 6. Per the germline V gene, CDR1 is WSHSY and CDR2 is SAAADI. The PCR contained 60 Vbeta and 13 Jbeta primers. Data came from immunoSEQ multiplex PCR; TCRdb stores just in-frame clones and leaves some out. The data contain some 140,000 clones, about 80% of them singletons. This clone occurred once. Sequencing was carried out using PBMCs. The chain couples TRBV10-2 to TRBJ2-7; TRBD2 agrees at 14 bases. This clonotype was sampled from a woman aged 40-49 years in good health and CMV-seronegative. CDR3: CASSVRTSGRMSYEQYF. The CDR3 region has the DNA TGCGCCAGCAGTGTTCGGACTAGCGGGAGGATGTCCTACGAGCAGTACTTC.